Listed below are T cell receptor beta chains from one sample, sequenced in a study of regulatory T cells in long-lasting Graves disease. One entry per CDR3 protein, called by TCRdb with MiXCR from the multiplex PCR reads. Of about 470,000 distinct CDR3 sequences in the sample, around 20% were seen once. The specimen was peripheral blood mononuclear cells (PBMCs), collected when the disease was refractory, from a patient treated with antithyroid drugs. The receptors come from a female donor with Graves disease. CDR3s include the opening cysteine and the closing phenylalanine or tryptophan. A D gene is named only where the DNA matches it firmly. Clone size is stated in some rows and not others, as once, few, many or a class when expanded.

J,size,V,D,CDR3,DNA
TRBJ2-7,.,TRBV10-3,.,CAISRNPYEQYF,TGTGCCATCAGCCGAAATCCATACGAGCAGTACTTC
TRBJ2-7,.,TRBV6-1,.,CASSPSVGTHEQYF,TGTGCCAGCAGCCCCAGTGTGGGTACCCACGAGCAGTACTTC
TRBJ2-5,.,TRBV9,TRBD1,CASSGYRGGETQYF,TGTGCCAGCAGCGGGTACAGGGGCGGGGAGACCCAGTACTTC
TRBJ2-3,.,TRBV12-3/TRBV12-4,.,CASSFASTDTQYF,TGTGCCAGCAGTTTTGCTAGCACAGATACGCAGTATTTT
TRBJ2-2,.,TRBV9,.,CASSVEAPARGTGELFF,TGTGCCAGCAGCGTAGAGGCGCCTGCCAGGGGAACCGGGGAGCTGTTTTTT
TRBJ2-7,many,TRBV20-1,.,CSAINAGRSYEQYF,TGCAGTGCTATAAACGCGGGACGATCCTACGAGCAGTACTTC
TRBJ2-7,.,TRBV7-2,TRBD1,CASSSWTGRTYEQYF,TGTGCCAGCAGCTCTTGGACAGGAAGAACCTACGAGCAGTACTTC
TRBJ2-6,.,TRBV19,.,CASSTQGSGANVLTF,TGTGCCAGTAGTACGCAGGGTTCTGGGGCCAACGTCCTGACTTTC
TRBJ1-1,few,TRBV19,.,CASSISVLNTEAFF,TGTGCCAGTAGTATATCGGTTCTGAACACTGAAGCTTTCTTT
TRBJ2-7,many,TRBV12-3/TRBV12-4,.,CASSLAARGREQYF,TGTGCCAGCAGTTTAGCCGCCCGGGGTCGCGAGCAGTACTTC
TRBJ2-7,few,TRBV6-9,.,CASSYSGTPFYEQYF,TGTGCCAGCAGTTACTCCGGGACACCTTTCTACGAGCAGTACTTC
TRBJ1-2,.,TRBV28,.,CASTPGLGYGNTF,TGTGCCAGCACCCCAGGGCTGGGCTATGGCAACACCTTC
TRBJ2-1,.,TRBV12-3/TRBV12-4,TRBD2,CAWRQAGGPGEQFF,TGTGCCTGGAGACAAGCGGGAGGGCCCGGTGAGCAGTTCTTC
TRBJ1-1,many,TRBV27,TRBD1,CASSYNDRGRTEAFF,TGTGCCAGCAGTTATAATGACAGGGGAAGAACTGAAGCTTTCTTT
TRBJ1-2,.,TRBV2,TRBD1,CVSSERTGGTYGYTF,TGTGTCAGCAGTGAAAGGACAGGGGGGACCTATGGATACACCTTC
TRBJ1-1,many,TRBV28,.,CASSLFRAAFF,TGTGCCAGCAGTTTATTCAGAGCGGCTTTCTTT
TRBJ2-5,many,TRBV27,.,CASSNIVQAGTRETQYF,TGTGCCAGCAGTAACATAGTACAGGCGGGGACGAGAGAGACCCAGTACTTC
TRBJ1-1,.,TRBV10-3,TRBD1,CAIGRGGMNTEAFF,TGTGCCATCGGCCGAGGGGGCATGAACACTGAAGCTTTCTTT
TRBJ1-2,many,TRBV30,.,CAWTGEDYGYTF,TGTGCCTGGACAGGGGAGGACTATGGCTACACCTTC
TRBJ1-2,many,TRBV11-2,.,CASSPDERGRYTF,TGTGCCAGCAGCCCCGACGAGCGCGGCCGCTACACCTTC
TRBJ2-5,many,TRBV27,TRBD2,CASSRLAGAEETQYF,TGTGCCAGCAGCCGACTAGCGGGAGCTGAGGAGACCCAGTACTTC
TRBJ2-4,many,TRBV28,TRBD1,CASTPGQGNIQYF,TGTGCCAGCACTCCGGGACAGGGGAACATTCAGTACTTC
TRBJ1-5,many,TRBV28,TRBD1,CASSEQDRRNQPQHF,TGTGCCAGCAGTGAGCAGGACAGGAGGAATCAGCCCCAGCATTTT
TRBJ1-2,few,TRBV7-2,.,CASTSVGGATYGYTF,TGTGCCAGCACCTCCGTTGGGGGCGCGACCTATGGCTACACCTTC
TRBJ1-5,few,TRBV20-1,.,CSASQTGPRGPQHF,TGCAGTGCTAGCCAGACAGGCCCCCGGGGGCCCCAGCATTTT
TRBJ2-7,few,TRBV6-1,TRBD1,CASSPNRGRTYEQYF,TGTGCCAGCAGTCCTAACAGGGGAAGGACCTACGAGCAGTACTTC
TRBJ1-1,many,TRBV28,.,CASSPYTTGLNTEAFF,TGTGCCAGCAGTCCCTACACGACAGGCCTGAACACTGAAGCTTTCTTT
TRBJ1-2,many,TRBV29-1,.,CSALTRKYPDGYTF,TGCAGCGCCCTGACCAGGAAGTATCCCGATGGCTACACCTTC
TRBJ2-6,.,TRBV20-1,.,CSAPSRVKRSGANVLTF,TGCAGTGCTCCCTCCCGAGTTAAGAGGTCTGGGGCCAACGTCCTGACTTTC
TRBJ2-7,many,TRBV20-1,.,CSIQRDSTYEQYF,TGCAGTATTCAGCGGGACAGTACCTACGAGCAGTACTTC
TRBJ2-7,.,TRBV6-1,.,CATQGLEQYF,TGTGCCACCCAAGGCCTCGAGCAGTACTTC
TRBJ2-7,few,TRBV6-2/TRBV6-3,.,CATLDTASSYEQYF,TGTGCCACGCTGGACACAGCAAGCTCCTACGAGCAGTACTTC
TRBJ2-2,.,TRBV19,.,CASKGTGELFF,TGTGCCAGTAAGGGCACCGGGGAGCTGTTTTTT
TRBJ2-7,few,TRBV5-1,TRBD1,CASSSPGGPMVEQYF,TGCGCCAGCAGCTCTCCAGGGGGCCCCATGGTCGAGCAGTACTTC
TRBJ2-7,.,TRBV15,TRBD1,CATSRGQGVDEQYF,TGTGCCACCAGCCGGGGACAGGGGGTCGACGAGCAGTACTTC
TRBJ2-5,few,TRBV15,.,CATSYEGGEETQYF,TGTGCCACCAGCTATGAGGGGGGAGAAGAGACCCAGTACTTC
TRBJ1-1,few,TRBV7-9,.,CASSATRANTEAFF,TGTGCCAGCAGCGCGACTCGAGCGAACACTGAAGCTTTCTTT
TRBJ2-2,.,TRBV6-5,.,CASSYLAAGFPNTGELFF,TGTGCCAGCAGTTACTTAGCCGCAGGGTTCCCGAACACCGGGGAGCTGTTTTTT
TRBJ1-1,many,TRBV7-2,.,CASSSKNGGSAEAFF,TGTGCCAGCAGCTCAAAGAATGGTGGGAGCGCTGAAGCTTTCTTT
TRBJ1-5,many,TRBV28,TRBD1,CASSQGDQPQHF,TGTGCCAGCAGTCAGGGGGATCAGCCCCAGCATTTT
TRBJ2-7,few,TRBV7-9,TRBD1,CASSWPGQGTYEQYF,TGTGCCAGCAGCTGGCCGGGACAGGGAACCTACGAGCAGTACTTC
TRBJ2-2,many,TRBV28,TRBD1,CASSLWGENIRGLAGELFF,TGTGCCAGCAGTTTATGGGGTGAAAACATCAGGGGGCTCGCCGGGGAGCTGTTTTTT
TRBJ2-3,.,TRBV13,TRBD2,CASSFGLALTDTQYF,TGTGCCAGCAGCTTCGGACTAGCGCTCACAGATACGCAGTATTTT
TRBJ1-5,many,TRBV18,.,CASFRDSNQPQHF,TGTGCCAGCTTCCGGGACAGCAATCAGCCCCAGCATTTT
TRBJ1-1,many,TRBV27,.,CASSLMRLDTEAFF,TGTGCCAGCAGTTTAATGCGTCTGGACACTGAAGCTTTCTTT
TRBJ2-7,few,TRBV29-1,.,CSASSGGYEQYF,TGCAGCGCCTCCTCAGGGGGGTACGAGCAGTACTTC
TRBJ2-5,.,TRBV20-1,.,CSARGSLLTQYF,TGCAGTGCTAGAGGGAGTCTCCTAACCCAGTACTTC
TRBJ2-1,.,TRBV7-9,TRBD2,CASSRVGTSVVWFF,TGTGCCAGCAGCCGTGTAGGGACTAGCGTTGTGTGGTTCTTC
TRBJ2-4,many,TRBV2,TRBD2,CANGLAGTTQYF,TGTGCCAACGGACTAGCGGGAACCACTCAGTACTTC
TRBJ1-6,many,TRBV28,.,CASSMTDYNSPLHF,TGTGCCAGCAGCATGACAGACTATAATTCACCCCTCCACTTT
TRBJ1-1,.,TRBV25-1,.,CASSELGLDTEAFF,TGTGCCAGCAGTGAATTAGGGCTCGACACTGAAGCTTTCTTT
TRBJ2-1,.,TRBV5-4,.,CASSFAGNNEQFF,TGTGCCAGCAGCTTCGCAGGGAACAATGAGCAGTTCTTC
TRBJ2-5,many,TRBV29-1,.,CSVGRVAETQYF,TGCAGCGTTGGGCGGGTGGCGGAGACCCAGTACTTC
TRBJ1-1,.,TRBV7-6,.,CASSLGRGRMNTEAFF,TGTGCCAGCAGCTTAGGAAGGGGACGGATGAACACTGAAGCTTTCTTT